These T cell receptor beta chains were read from a single sample in a study of long-term antiretroviral therapy in people with HIV. Libraries were prepared by immunoSEQ multiplex PCR; TCRdb keeps only in-frame clonotypes and omits some of them. This sample has 20,000 to 25,000 clones, with 80% to 90% found just once. This specimen consisted of unsorted PBMCs, obtained 3 years after starting antiretroviral therapy. The source is a man aged 18-30 years with HIV. Both conserved end residues are part of each CDR3. The D gene is left open where the match is weak. Clone size is shown for a subset of rows, as once, few, many or a class of expanded clone.

size	J	D	V	CDR3	DNA
-	TRBJ1-6	-	TRBV19	CASKTVQSGSPLHF	TGTGCCAGTAAGACGGTGCAAAGCGGTTCACCCCTCCACTTT
-	TRBJ2-2	-	TRBV6-6	CASRFSGPWTGELFF	TGTGCCAGCAGGTTTTCCGGGCCGTGGACGGGGGAGCTGTTTTTT
-	TRBJ2-5	TRBD1	TRBV18	CASSDGQDQTQYF	TGTGCCAGCTCGGATGGACAGGATCAGACCCAGTACTTC
-	TRBJ2-3	TRBD1	TRBV2	CASSRTGRPTDTQYF	TGTGCCAGCAGCCGGACAGGGCGCCCCACAGATACGCAGTATTTT
-	TRBJ2-5	-	TRBV5-1	CASSLLGPPPETQYF	TGCGCCAGCAGCTTGTTAGGACCACCCCCGGAGACCCAGTACTTC
once	TRBJ2-1	TRBD2	TRBV18	CASSPQSSGGSHGNEQFF	TGTGCCAGCTCACCGCAGAGTAGCGGGGGCTCACATGGCAATGAGCAGTTCTTC
-	TRBJ2-1	-	TRBV11-2	CASSLVGPGSDEQFF	TGTGCCAGCAGCTTAGTAGGGCCAGGGAGCGATGAGCAGTTCTTC
-	TRBJ1-5	-	TRBV19	CASSPGALNQPQHF	TGTGCCAGTAGTCCAGGGGCGCTTAATCAGCCCCAGCATTTT
-	TRBJ1-2	TRBD1	TRBV25-1	CASSQGQGLANYGYTF	TGTGCCAGCTCTCAAGGACAGGGCTTAGCTAACTATGGCTACACCTTC
-	TRBJ1-4	-	TRBV30	CAWSESLGQQFF	TGTGCCTGGAGTGAGAGTCTCGGACAGCAGTTTTTT
few	TRBJ1-5	-	TRBV6-6	CASSDPVGLYQPQHF	TGTGCCAGCAGTGACCCCGTGGGTCTCTATCAGCCCCAGCATTTT
-	TRBJ1-2	TRBD1	TRBV6-1	CASSEADRNYGYTF	TGTGCCAGCAGTGAAGCGGACAGGAACTATGGCTACACCTTC
-	TRBJ1-3	TRBD1	TRBV14	CASSSTGAGNTIYF	TGTGCCAGCAGCTCGACAGGGGCTGGAAACACCATATATTTT
-	TRBJ2-1	TRBD2	TRBV10-3	CAIGTSGGGSYNEQFF	TGTGCCATCGGGACTAGCGGGGGTGGCTCCTACAATGAGCAGTTCTTC
once	TRBJ2-3	-	TRBV10-1	CASSENQGIDTQYF	TGCGCCAGCAGTGAAAATCAGGGCATAGATACGCAGTATTTT
-	TRBJ2-3	-	TRBV5-1	CASSEEAFTDTQYF	TGCGCCAGCAGCGAAGAGGCTTTCACAGATACGCAGTATTTT
-	TRBJ2-3	TRBD2	TRBV11-2	CASSLDAQAGNTDTQYF	TGTGCCAGCAGCTTAGATGCCCAAGCGGGGAACACAGATACGCAGTATTTT
-	TRBJ1-2	-	TRBV5-1	CASSRDTNYGYTF	TGCGCCAGCAGCCGGGACACTAACTATGGCTACACCTTC
-	TRBJ2-1	-	TRBV27	CASSFGGEQFF	TGTGCCAGCAGTTTTGGGGGTGAGCAGTTCTTC
-	TRBJ2-1	-	TRBV15	CATSRGGEFSSYNEQFF	TGTGCCACCAGCAGAGGTGGAGAATTTAGCTCCTACAATGAGCAGTTCTTC
-	TRBJ2-1	TRBD1	TRBV7-6	CASSRDRRANEQFF	TGTGCCAGCAGCCGGGACAGGCGGGCCAATGAGCAGTTCTTC
once	TRBJ1-1	-	TRBV5-1	CASSWGTNLNTEAFF	TGCGCCAGCAGCTGGGGGACGAACCTGAACACTGAAGCTTTCTTT
-	TRBJ1-1	-	TRBV7-3	CASSLQGSIGINTEAFF	TGTGCCAGCAGCTTACAGGGTTCAATCGGGATTAACACTGAAGCTTTCTTT
-	TRBJ1-6	-	TRBV7-2	CASSQGQNSPLHF	TGTGCCAGCAGCCAAGGACAGAATTCACCCCTCCACTTT
-	TRBJ2-5	-	TRBV14	CASSQDSARGFQETQYF	TGTGCCAGCAGCCAAGATTCAGCAAGGGGATTCCAAGAGACCCAGTACTTC
-	TRBJ2-2	-	TRBV5-4	CASSLTQNTGELFF	TGTGCCAGCAGCCTGACTCAGAACACCGGGGAGCTGTTTTTT
-	TRBJ2-2	-	TRBV11-2	CASSFSGRVTGELFF	TGTGCCAGCAGCTTCTCGGGGCGCGTCACCGGGGAGCTGTTTTTT
-	TRBJ1-5	-	TRBV11-2	CASSLGLDNQPQHF	TGTGCCAGCAGCTTAGGGCTAGACAATCAGCCCCAGCATTTT
-	TRBJ1-1	-	TRBV5-1	CASSRGAGPRNTEAFF	TGCGCCAGCAGCCGAGGGGCAGGCCCGAGGAACACTGAAGCTTTCTTT